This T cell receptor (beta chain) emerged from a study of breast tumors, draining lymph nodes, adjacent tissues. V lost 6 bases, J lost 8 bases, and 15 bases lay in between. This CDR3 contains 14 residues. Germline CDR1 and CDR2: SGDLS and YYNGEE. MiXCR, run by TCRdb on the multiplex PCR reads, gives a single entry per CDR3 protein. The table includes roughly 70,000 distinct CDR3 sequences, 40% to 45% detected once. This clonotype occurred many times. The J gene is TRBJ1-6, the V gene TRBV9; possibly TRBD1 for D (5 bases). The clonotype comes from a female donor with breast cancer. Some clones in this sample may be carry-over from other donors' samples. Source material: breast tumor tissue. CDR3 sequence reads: CASKAEQDYSPLHF. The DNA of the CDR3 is TGTGCCAGCAAGGCGGAACAGGATTATTCACCCCTCCACTTT.